This T cell receptor beta chain was observed in a study of T-cell memory formation after mild COVID-19. Study as a whole: The two donors had largely donor-specific TCR clusters.

This CDR3 has 15 residues. Germline CDR1 and CDR2: SGHRS and YFSETQ. Deletions cut 0 bases from V and 2 bases from J, with 11 bases between. Findings and limits, study-wide: Researchers report contracting CD4+ clones mostly in CM and EM, with CD8+ clones in EMRA. CD4+ bias marked clones expanding day 15 to 37, unlike balanced contracting clones.

This clonotype has a handful of counts. What it binds is unknown. Sample barcodes and UMIs were carried by the TCR alpha and TCR beta cDNA libraries that 5'RACE generated with constant-segment primers. TCRdb itself ran the 5' RACE reads through MiXCR, one entry per CDR3 protein. The sample records 450,000 to 650,000 distinct CDR3 sequences, approximately 18% being singletons. The source of this sequence is an adult woman who had mild COVID-19 (a few samples of this study predate the infection). Cell type and time point are not known. The V call is TRBV5-1, the J call TRBJ1-2; no firm D call. Sequences were obtained from PBMCs or a T cell subset sorted from them (not recorded which). The CDR3 DNA follows: TGCGCCAGCAGCTTGGACGGGGATTCGAACTATGGCTACACCTTC. It translates to CASSLDGDSNYGYTF.